Listed below are T cell receptor beta chains from one sample, sequenced in a study of vaccination and CD4 T cells after COVID-19. TCRdb ran MiXCR on the PCR reads and lists one entry per CDR3 protein. The data hold roughly 14,000 distinct CDR3 sequences, with 55% to 80% observed a single time. Their antigen targets remain unknown. Sequenced input: CD4+ T cells from blood, cultured in vitro. These receptors came from a human donor who had recovered from COVID-19. CDR3s include the opening cysteine and the closing phenylalanine or tryptophan.

CDR3aa	v_gene	j_gene
CAIKGQGQDEQYF	TRBV10-3	TRBJ2-7
CSARSASGRGYNEQFF	TRBV20-1	TRBJ2-1
CASGGAGGPTDTQYF	TRBV10-2	TRBJ2-3
CSARPLRLGNEQFF	TRBV20-1	TRBJ2-1
CASSYSLAGGVDEQYF	TRBV6-5	TRBJ2-7
CASSITGSRQPQHF	TRBV19	TRBJ1-5
CASSETSGRRDEQFF	TRBV10-1	TRBJ2-1
CASSLGTNQPQHF	TRBV5-8	TRBJ1-5
CSARDPGQLLGEQFF	TRBV20-1	TRBJ2-1
CSARKQGLRYGYTF	TRBV20-1	TRBJ1-2
CASSLGSGDTGELFF	TRBV7-9	TRBJ2-2
CASHTGILGTDTQYF	TRBV5-1	TRBJ2-3
CASSPGQGSAGYTF	TRBV28	TRBJ1-2
CASSIRDYNTGELFF	TRBV19	TRBJ2-2
CASGGGVYTEAFF	TRBV27	TRBJ1-1
CASSLSGYGYTF	TRBV6-5	TRBJ1-2
CASSTSRDTYGYTF	TRBV7-9	TRBJ1-2
CASSRQGTDTQYF	TRBV10-1	TRBJ2-3
CASSGTSGLNEQFF	TRBV7-7	TRBJ2-1
CASSRAGTGQETQYF	TRBV5-1	TRBJ2-5
CAISAGEGDGYTF	TRBV10-3	TRBJ1-2
CASSLNRVKTGELFF	TRBV12-3/TRBV12-4	TRBJ2-2
CASSPATVSTYNEQFF	TRBV7-9	TRBJ2-1
CASSSGRGNQPQHF	TRBV6-5	TRBJ1-5
CSAPKGDRESEQYF	TRBV20-1	TRBJ2-7
CASSLTGTHTEAFF	TRBV28	TRBJ1-1
CASRTGRPPTDTQYF	TRBV7-9	TRBJ2-3
CASTPLTHPSGANVLTF	TRBV19	TRBJ2-6
CASSLAGKTQYF	TRBV28	TRBJ2-5
CASSGSAQRGQAPGNTIYF	TRBV25-1	TRBJ1-3
CSARVPRSGNTIYF	TRBV20-1	TRBJ1-3
CASSLGESFDTQYF	TRBV7-6	TRBJ2-3
CASSQVLSVGYGYTF	TRBV4-2	TRBJ1-2
CATGIGADTQYF	TRBV6-1	TRBJ2-3
CATSEAGDSQPQHF	TRBV24-1	TRBJ1-5
CASSSGQGMNTEAFF	TRBV5-1	TRBJ1-1
CASSSTDRSSYNEQFF	TRBV7-3	TRBJ2-1
CASRLGGREPTDTQYF	TRBV12-2	TRBJ2-3
CSARPTQGASYEQYF	TRBV20-1	TRBJ2-7
CSASMTGQETQYF	TRBV20-1	TRBJ2-5
CASSEGGTGSQPQHF	TRBV6-1	TRBJ1-5
CASTLAGGEYEQYF	TRBV28	TRBJ2-7
CSARGLRGVDQPQHF	TRBV20-1	TRBJ1-5
CASSFSPTDRGFGRGETQYF	TRBV6-2/TRBV6-3	TRBJ2-5
CASSVGTTSSYNSPLHF	TRBV25-1	TRBJ1-6
CSARKGTSGSGTQYF	TRBV20-1	TRBJ2-5
CASSEVPDYTEAFF	TRBV6-1	TRBJ1-1
CASTDEGYGYTF	TRBV28	TRBJ1-2
CASSSGGNQPQHF	TRBV19	TRBJ1-5
CSAPRTSGRAWEQFF	TRBV20-1	TRBJ2-1
CASSLSGNQETQYF	TRBV7-3	TRBJ2-5
CANTLSGKETQYF	TRBV10-3	TRBJ2-5
CASSLTFRDHNPGELFF	TRBV6-5	TRBJ2-2
CASSLSGVYTEAFF	TRBV7-3	TRBJ1-1
CASTLGGTDTQYF	TRBV7-2	TRBJ2-3
CASRVRQNTEAFF	TRBV19	TRBJ1-1
CASSDRVGTEAFF	TRBV7-3	TRBJ1-1
CAWNDRVKETQYF	TRBV30	TRBJ2-5
CASSHIAGEGTDTQYF	TRBV6-2/TRBV6-3	TRBJ2-3
CASSFRTGYGYTF	TRBV7-8	TRBJ1-2